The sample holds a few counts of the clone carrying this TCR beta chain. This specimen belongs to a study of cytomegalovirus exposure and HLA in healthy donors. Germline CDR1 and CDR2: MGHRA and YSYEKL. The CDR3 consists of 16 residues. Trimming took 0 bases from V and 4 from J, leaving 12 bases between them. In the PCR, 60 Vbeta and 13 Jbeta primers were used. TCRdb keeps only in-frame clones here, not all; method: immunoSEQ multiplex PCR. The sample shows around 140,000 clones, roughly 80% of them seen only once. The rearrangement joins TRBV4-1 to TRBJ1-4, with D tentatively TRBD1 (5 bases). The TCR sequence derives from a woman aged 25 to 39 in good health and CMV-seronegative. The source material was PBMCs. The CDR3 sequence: CASSQDPTVNNEKLFF. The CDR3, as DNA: TGCGCCAGCAGCCAAGATCCGACAGTCAATAATGAAAAACTGTTTTTT.